This T cell receptor beta chain was recovered during a study of neurological immune-mediated disorders (dated by TCRdb to about 2019). With respect to the entire study: Peripheral blood TCR-beta repertoires from HTLV-I-associated myelopathy (HAM/TSP) patients, multiple sclerosis patients and healthy controls were compared by UMI-based sequencing. Alongside PBMC samples, the set of approximately 100 TCR-beta libraries contained longitudinal samples, technical triplicates, and paired CD4+ and CD8+ T-cell subsets that had been sorted. The cohort was made up of approximately 71 subjects, consisting of 15 or so HAM/TSP patients, approximately 35 multiple sclerosis patients and about 20 healthy controls. Points the paper makes about the study in general: No identical CDR3 amino acid sequences were found to be shared among expanded clones across subjects, suggesting that TCR-beta repertoires were private in all groups. TCR clonal expansion was highest in HAM/TSP patients and lowest in MS patients, with MS patients falling below even healthy controls.

This clonotype occurred many times. This receptor's antigen is unknown. Base qualities were left out, and no much larger clone turns up one base away. Healthy controls were blood bank volunteers in Maryland, USA. Sorted-subset TCR libraries were prepared from around 1 million sorted CD4+ or CD8+ T cells. Peripheral blood was subjected to Ficoll-Hypaque density gradient centrifugation to isolate PBMCs, which were then cryopreserved in liquid nitrogen. Paired sorted CD4+ and CD8+ subsets came from healthy controls, HAM/TSP patients and MS patients. Including cysteine and phenylalanine, the CDR3 has 14 amino acids. Only the CDR3 part of the read is kept: 42 bases, read in frame from the first base. The germline V gene supplies CDR1 SGHDT and CDR2 YYEEEE. Trimming takes 4 bases from V and 1 base from J, and the germline ends sit 9 bases apart. To synthesize cDNA, template-switch 5'RACE was performed with a primer carrying a 10-nucleotide random unique molecular identifier so that each TCR transcript was tagged. Each sequencing run produced over 180 million TCR-beta sequences covering 15-18 subjects. The RNeasy kit was used for extraction of total RNA. TCR-beta VDJ regions were amplified with primers for the TCR constant region and the 5'RACE anchor, using the KAPA Real-time Library Amplification kit. Sample indexes and Illumina adaptors were added in a first PCR, and a second PCR then increased library yield. After Ampure bead purification, the TCR product of roughly 650 bp was size-selected on a 2% E-gel SizeSelection system. Before pooling, library quality was checked on a Bioanalyzer, concentration was measured with Qubit, and libraries were quantified with the Kapa Library Quantification kit. An Illumina HiSeq 2500 sequenced the libraries paired-end 2 x 150 bp. To increase sequence diversity, roughly 24-32% phiX was spiked into each library pool. For the original study's pipeline: The quality-filtered reads were processed with the UMI-based MiGEC pipeline, whose error correction step removed more than 75% of the raw TCR sequences. VDJ genes were aligned to IMGT germline references, and clonotypes were defined by unique CDR3 amino acid sequence plus V-J genes. Clonal expansion, Shannon diversity and CDR3 relatedness were evaluated with VDJtools (CalcPairwiseDistances, ClusterSamples), while phylogenetic trees were built in CLCbio workbench. Expanded clones were defined as having at least 8 unique UMIs, based on coefficient-of-variation modelling across technical triplicates. TCRdb handled the public reads itself, with Q25 trimming in fastp and clone calling in MiXCR, and kept productive beta chains. Every CDR3 protein is listed once, alongside the most common genes and DNA of its rows. In this record, the V and J calls reflect TCRdb's handling and not the investigators' own analysis. For this sample there are more than 25,000 distinct CDR3 sequences; about 4.1% appear just once. The ten largest clones take up nearly 25% of the sample.

The chain was built from TRBV5-6 and TRBJ2-4, with the D gene not clear enough to name. Sequenced material: CD4+ T cells from blood. The TCR comes from a middle-aged woman in good health. The CDR3 loop reads CASSLRGAKNIQYF. Here is the DNA: TGTGCCAGCAGCCTACGTGGGGCCAAAAACATTCAGTACTTC.